These 15 T cell receptor beta chains originate from one sample sequenced in a study of control samples from healthy donors and cancer patients. Profiled with immunoSEQ multiplex PCR; TCRdb holds only in-frame clones, not every one. The sample carries about 190,000 clones, 91% recorded once. The sequencing input was blood. The receptors were gathered from a man between 25 and 39 years old in good health.

The sample holds a few counts of this clone. The chain is built from TRBV29-1 and TRBJ2-1; maybe TRBD2 (6 bases). The CDR3 extends over 13 amino acids. Trimming left V 0 bases short and J 5 bases short, with 8 bases between. Germline CDR1 is SQVTM and CDR2 is ANQGSEA. The CDR3 is CSVEDGGNNEQFF. The CDR3 DNA is TGCAGCGTTGAAGATGGGGGGAACAATGAGCAGTTCTTC.

The rearrangement links TRBV5-8 to TRBJ2-2; D gene unclear. Deletions cut 2 bases from V and 0 bases from J, with 8 bases between. The CDR3 extends over 15 amino acids. Germline assignment: CDR1 SGHTS and CDR2 YDEGEE. The CDR3 DNA follows: TGTGCCAGCAGCTTACTTACTACGAACACCGGGGAGCTGTTTTTT. It translates to CASSLLTTNTGELFF.

CDR3 residues: CASSPTTVGQPQHF. The CDR3 DNA is TGTGCCAGCTCACCAACGACAGTGGGACAGCCCCAGCATTTT. This sequence joins TRBV18 and TRBJ1-5, with a possible D match to TRBD1 (5 bases). Per germline, CDR1 KGHSH and CDR2 LQKENI. The CDR3 extends over 14 amino acids. The V end lost 2 bases, the J end lost 7 bases, and 12 bases lay between the germline ends. Full variable domain (outside the CDR3, taken from reference TRBV18 and TRBJ1-5): NAGVMQNPRHLVRRRGQEARLRCSPMKGHSHVYWYRQLPEEGLKFMVYLQKENIIDESGMPKERFSAEFPKEGPSILRIQQVVRGDSAAYFCASSPTTVGQPQHFGDGTRLSIL.

The chain joins TRBV29-1 to TRBJ1-2, with D perhaps TRBD1 (5 bases). The germline V gene encodes CDR1 SQVTM and CDR2 ANQGSEA. The CDR3 length is 14 residues. V was shortened by 2 bases and J by 6 bases, with 16 bases between the two germline ends. The CDR3 loop reads CSVEITGWNDGYTF. The CDR3 nucleotides read TGCAGCGTTGAAATAACAGGCTGGAACGATGGCTACACCTTC.

The chain is built from TRBV2 and TRBJ1-2; D is unclear. The germline V gene has CDR1 SNHLY and CDR2 FYNNEI. The CDR3 consists of 17 residues. Trimming removed 4 bases from V and 5 bases from J, with 23 bases in between. The CDR3 loop is CASSVSRWDAPDYGYTF. As DNA, the CDR3 is TGTGCCAGCAGTGTGTCCCGTTGGGATGCACCGGATTATGGCTACACCTTC.

The V gene is TRBV3-1 (or the pseudogene TRBV3-2), the J gene TRBJ1-2; tentatively, D is TRBD1 (6 bases). This CDR3 is 17 amino acids long. Germline loops: CDR1 LGHDT, CDR2 YNNKEL (reference sequence). The ends were cut back, 0 bases at V and 2 bases at J, with 16 bases in the middle. This CDR3 is CASSQDQRVGGNYGYTF. Here the CDR3 DNA reads TGTGCCAGCAGCCAAGATCAAAGAGTGGGGGGCAACTATGGCTACACCTTC.

This clone was recorded only once. The chain carries TRBV11-2 and TRBJ2-2, with TRBD2 matching over 8 bases. This CDR3 comprises 16 residues. Germline V CDR1 and CDR2: SGHAT, FQNNGV. The ends lost 1 base at V and 4 bases at J; junction bases unmatched: 5. CDR3 coding DNA: TGTGCCAGCAGCTTAGTTGCGGGGGGACTCACCGGGGAGCTGTTTTTT. It codes for CASSLVAGGLTGELFF.

This chain joins TRBV2 and TRBJ2-7; 8 bases agree with TRBD2. The CDR3 extends over 15 amino acids. V was clipped by 4 bases and J by 3 bases; unmatched bases: 8. Germline assignment: CDR1 SNHLY and CDR2 FYNNEI. Written as DNA, the CDR3 is TGTGCCAGCAGTGCCCCTGGCGGGGGGAGCTACGAGCAGTACTTC. This encodes CASSAPGGGSYEQYF.

The chain has TRBV11-2 and TRBJ2-1; no definite D call. This CDR3 has 14 amino acids. Trimming stripped 5 bases from V and 8 bases from J, with 16 bases between. Germline CDR1 and CDR2: SGHAT and FQNNGV. Here the CDR3 DNA reads TGTGCCAGCAGCCCCTCCCTAGGAACGGATGAGCAGTTCTTC. Translated, it gives CASSPSLGTDEQFF.

This sequence joins TRBV6-5 and TRBJ1-2; no clear D gene. The length of the CDR3 is 14 residues. V was clipped by 5 bases and J by 3 bases, with 13 bases between them. Germline CDR1 is MNHEY and CDR2 is SVGAGI. The CDR3 DNA sequence: TGTGCCAGCAGTCCCGGCCAGTCTCACTATGGCTACACCTTC. Its protein product is CASSPGQSHYGYTF.

This clone was picked up a small number of times. The chain employs TRBV29-1 and TRBJ2-3, with D tentatively TRBD2 (5 bases). The V end was cut by 2 bases, the J end by 1 base, with 13 bases between. The CDR3 consists of 15 residues. Germline CDR1 SQVTM, CDR2 ANQGSEA. CDR3 amino acids: CSVEWTWAGTDTQYF. CDR3 nucleotide sequence: TGCAGCGTTGAATGGACTTGGGCTGGCACAGATACGCAGTATTTT.

The rearrangement links TRBV15 to TRBJ2-1; 12 bases map to TRBD1. CDR3 size: 13 residues. V trimming: 6 bases; J trimming: 8 bases; junction bases outside the gene matches: 2. CDR1 is LNHNV and CDR2 is YYDKDF in the germline V gene (reference sequence). The CDR3 reads CATRGQGADEQFF. CDR3 sequence (DNA): TGTGCCACCAGGGGACAGGGGGCCGATGAGCAGTTCTTC. The variable domain in full, with the rest retrieved from reference TRBV15 and TRBJ2-1, is DAMVIQNPRYQVTQFGKPVTLSCSQTLNHNVMYWYQQKSSQAPKLLFHYYDKDFNNEADTPDNFQSRRPNTSFCFLDIRSPGLGDTAMYLCATRGQGADEQFFGPGTRLTVL.

This sequence joins TRBV27 and TRBJ2-7, with TRBD1 matching 10 bases. The J segment lost 0 bases and the V segment lost 7 bases, leaving 3 bases of the junction unmatched. Looked up from germline, CDR1 is MNHEY and CDR2 is SMNVEV (reference sequence). The CDR3 runs to 14 residues. This CDR3 is CASTRTGGSYEQYF. The CDR3 DNA reads as TGTGCCAGCACCCGGACAGGGGGCTCCTACGAGCAGTACTTC.

In its sample, this clone was seen a few times. This chain connects TRBV7-9 to TRBJ2-7; the match to TRBD1 covers 8 bases. The V segment lost 1 base and the J segment 3 bases; nucleotides outside the gene matches: 2. Germline values: CDR1 SEHNR, CDR2 FQNEAQ (reference sequence). The CDR3 consists of 14 residues. The CDR3 here is CASSLDGQGYEQYF. CDR3 coding DNA: TGTGCCAGCAGCTTAGATGGACAGGGCTACGAGCAGTACTTC.

This clone was counted a single time. This rearrangement joins TRBV6-1 to TRBJ1-5, with unresolved D. The V gene lost 4 bases and the J gene lost 1 base, with 17 bases spanning the gap. The CDR3 has 17 amino acids. CDR1 is MNHNS, CDR2 SASEGT, per germline. The CDR3: CASSALGWARSNQPQHF. In DNA, the CDR3 is TGTGCCAGCAGTGCCCTTGGTTGGGCACGGAGCAATCAGCCCCAGCATTTT.